The 26 T cell receptor beta chains in this list originate from one sample, sequenced in a study of shared clonotypes between healthy human individuals. This table comes from immunoSEQ multiplex PCR, and its TCRdb copy is limited to in-frame clones, with some not included. The sample has over a million clones; more than 75% are singletons. Sample: memory CD4+ T cells from PBMCs. Indicated subset: CD45RA-negative fraction. All receptors come from a man aged 18 to 30 in good health. Some clones in this sample may be carry-over from other donors' samples.

The chain uses TRBV7-9 and TRBJ1-2; 8 nucleotides align to TRBD1. The CDR3 contains 12 residues. Unmatched junction bases numbered 4, after V lost 5 bases and J lost 8 bases. The germline V gene encodes CDR1 SEHNR and CDR2 FQNEAQ (reference sequence). CDR3 bases: TGTGCCAGCAGCCGGACAGGGAGAGGCTACACCTTC. Translation: CASSRTGRGYTF. Complete variable domain (other parts from reference TRBV7-9 and TRBJ1-2): DTGVSQNPRHKITKRGQNVTFRCDPISEHNRLYWYRQTLGQGPEFLTYFQNEAQLEKSRLLSDRFSAERPKGSFSTLEIQRTEQGDSAMYLCASSRTGRGYTFGSGTRLTVV.

The chain uses TRBV7-8 and TRBJ2-2, with 7 bases fitting TRBD1. Germline V gene data show CDR1 as SGHVS and CDR2 as FQNEAQ. V gave up 4 bases and J gave up 1 base; unmatched junction bases: 9. This CDR3 contains 17 residues. The CDR3 here is CASSSSPGQQNTGELFF. CDR3 nucleotide sequence: TGTGCCAGCAGCTCCAGTCCGGGACAGCAGAACACCGGGGAGCTGTTTTTT.

The chain carries TRBV11-2 and TRBJ2-7; 9 bases map to TRBD1. CDR1 is SGHAT and CDR2 is FQNNGV in the germline V gene. V shed 3 bases and J 1 base; nucleotides not matched to a gene: 1. The CDR3 runs 14 residues. CDR3 loop: CASSFGTGSYEQYF. CDR3 DNA: TGTGCCAGCAGCTTTGGGACAGGGTCCTACGAGCAGTACTTC.

This clone has only one observation. The CDR3 DNA sequence: TGCGCCAGTGGGCGGGACGGTGCCTACGAGCAGTACTTC. Translated, it gives CASGRDGAYEQYF. J is TRBJ2-7 and V is TRBV5-1, with D possibly being TRBD2 (6 bases). Germline V gives CDR1 SGHRS, CDR2 YFSETQ. There are 13 residues in the CDR3. V lost 8 bases and J 2 bases, leaving 14 bases between the germline ends.

The V call is TRBV5-1, the J call TRBJ2-1; D may be TRBD2 (6 bases). Trimming shortened V by 1 base and J by 10 bases, and 18 bases separated the two germline ends. CDR1 and CDR2 from the germline V gene are SGHRS and YFSETQ. This CDR3 has 15 residues. The CDR3 spells CASSLLGPGDFEQFF. Written as DNA, the CDR3 is TGCGCCAGCAGCTTGCTGGGGCCCGGGGACTTCGAGCAGTTCTTC.

This clone came up once. The rearrangement uses TRBV7-8 and TRBJ2-5; TRBD1 aligns across 8 bases. The CDR3 runs to 16 residues. CDR1 SGHVS and CDR2 FQNEAQ come from the germline V gene. The V segment lost 2 bases and the J segment 5 bases; nucleotides outside the gene matches: 10. The CDR3: CASSLYPGGNQETQYF. DNA for the CDR3: TGTGCCAGCAGCTTATATCCAGGGGGCAATCAGGAGACCCAGTACTTC.

The gene calls are TRBV2 and TRBJ2-3; D is unresolved. V was clipped by 10 bases and J by 0 bases, with 11 bases between them. Per germline, CDR1 SNHLY and CDR2 FYNNEI. This CDR3 comprises 13 residues. The CDR3 spells CATTTHSTDTQYF. CDR3 nucleotide sequence: TGTGCCACAACGACCCATAGCACAGATACGCAGTATTTT.

This chain connects TRBV5-1 to TRBJ2-5; TRBD1 is a possible D gene (6 bases). Trimming took off 3 bases at V and 4 bases at J, with 25 bases between the two ends. This CDR3 spans 18 amino acids. Germline CDR1 reads SGHRS; CDR2 reads YFSETQ. The CDR3 DNA sequence: TGCGCCAGCAGCTCCAGGACCCCAGGGGACCCACCCGCAGAGACCCAGTACTTC. Translation: CASSSRTPGDPPAETQYF.

The rearrangement uses TRBV7-9 and TRBJ2-5, with 12 bases lining up with TRBD2. CDR1 SEHNR and CDR2 FQNEAQ come from the germline V gene (reference sequence). CDR3 length: 18 amino acids. Trimming at V came to 5 bases and at J to 4 bases, leaving 14 bases not matched to a gene. The CDR3 spells CASSTRGRLAGEIETQYF. CDR3 in DNA: TGTGCCAGCAGCACTCGGGGGAGACTAGCGGGAGAAATAGAGACCCAGTACTTC. Variable domain in full (rest from reference TRBV7-9 and TRBJ2-5): DTGVSQNPRHKITKRGQNVTFRCDPISEHNRLYWYRQTLGQGPEFLTYFQNEAQLEKSRLLSDRFSAERPKGSFSTLEIQRTEQGDSAMYLCASSTRGRLAGEIETQYFGPGTRLLVL.

In its sample, this clone was seen once. This chain uses TRBV30 with TRBJ1-5, with 11 bases fitting TRBD1. Germline CDR1 reads GTSNPN; CDR2 reads SVGIG (reference sequence). CDR3 length: 18 amino acids. Unmatched junction bases numbered 10, after V lost 3 bases and J lost 0 bases. This chain's CDR3 is CAWRTGGTGGGSNQPQHF. CDR3 DNA: TGTGCCTGGAGGACCGGAGGGACAGGGGGTGGTAGCAATCAGCCCCAGCATTTT.

The gene calls are TRBV6-1 and TRBJ1-1, with D uncertain. CDR1 is MNHNS and CDR2 is SASEGT in the germline V gene. The V and J ends lost 7 bases and 2 bases respectively, with 14 bases between them. This CDR3 is built from 14 residues. The DNA for the CDR3 is TGTGCCAGCACCCTGAGGCTGGGAAACACTGAAGCTTTCTTT. Translated: CASTLRLGNTEAFF.

The J gene is TRBJ1-1, the V gene TRBV6-6; no clear D. The CDR3 runs 11 residues. The V gene lost 6 bases and the J gene lost 6 bases, with 8 bases spanning the gap. Looked up from germline, CDR1 is MNHNY and CDR2 is SVGAGI (reference sequence). For the CDR3, the DNA is TGTGCCAGCAGCCGTGACGCTGAAGCTTTCTTT. Its translation is CASSRDAEAFF.

V and J are TRBV7-3 and TRBJ2-1; 8 bases agree with TRBD1. Unmatched junction bases numbered 15, after V lost 5 bases and J lost 0 bases. The CDR3 runs 19 residues. The germline V gene has CDR1 SGHTA and CDR2 FQGTGA. CDR3 region: CASSARGGQVGSSYNEQFF. CDR3 nucleotides: TGTGCCAGCAGCGCCCGTGGGGGACAGGTTGGGAGCTCCTACAATGAGCAGTTCTTC.

This clone was seen a single time. The CDR3 DNA reads as TGTGCCAGCTCTTACAGCCGGGGCCTTCAGTACTTC. Its translation is CASSYSRGLQYF. J is TRBJ2-7 and V is TRBV21-1. TRBV21-1 is a documented pseudogene. The CDR3 contains 12 residues.

Details on this clone: This likely traces to a read error, being one base from a far larger clone. This sequence joins TRBV18 and TRBJ1-4, with unresolved D. The CDR3 has 16 amino acids. CDR1 is KGHSH and CDR2 is LQKENI in the germline V gene. In nucleotides, the CDR3 is TGTGCCGGCTCACCCCCCCCAAGTGGACTAGGCGAAAAACTGTTTTTT. Translating gives CAGSPPPSGLGEKLFF.

The V call is TRBV19, the J call TRBJ1-2; tentative D call: TRBD1 (6 bases). Germline CDR1 LNHDA, CDR2 SQIVND (reference sequence). The V gene lost 6 bases and the J gene lost 4 bases, with 21 bases spanning the gap. This CDR3 region has 16 residues. As DNA, the CDR3 is TGTGCCAGTAGAACCACAGGGATTAGGACGGTCTATGGCTACACCTTC. This sequence encodes CASRTTGIRTVYGYTF.

In the case of this clone: The sample has other DNA sequences that encode this CDR3 too. The chain combines TRBV9 with TRBJ2-3, with D unresolved. The CDR3 contains 14 residues. CDR1 and CDR2 from the germline V gene are SGDLS and YYNGEE. V dropped 4 bases and J dropped 2 bases, with 11 bases sitting between them. The CDR3 protein is CASSLRADTDTQYF. The CDR3 DNA reads TGTGCCAGCAGCCTCCGGGCGGACACAGATACGCAGTATTTT.

For the CDR3, the DNA is TGTGCCAGCTCACCAGGGACAGGATTCTATGGCTACACCTTC. Translating it yields CASSPGTGFYGYTF. This chain connects TRBV18 to TRBJ1-2, with 8 bases fitting TRBD1. This CDR3 region has 14 residues. V shed 2 bases and J 4 bases; nucleotides not matched to a gene: 3. CDR1 KGHSH and CDR2 LQKENI come from the germline V gene.

This clone was recorded only once. The rearrangement joins TRBV18 to TRBJ2-5, with D perhaps matching TRBD2 (5 bases). CDR1 and CDR2 (germline): KGHSH, LQKENI. The CDR3 length is 14 residues. V was shortened by 3 bases and J by 5 bases, with 13 bases between the two germline ends. CDR3 coding DNA: TGTGCCAGCTCACCGTCGAGTAGCGTGGAGACCCAGTACTTC. Its protein is CASSPSSSVETQYF.

Turning to this clone: A far larger clone differs by one base, so this is likely a read error. The chain is built from TRBV28 and TRBJ2-3; D gene ambiguous. The CDR3 is 11 amino acids. Trimming removed 5 bases from V and 2 bases from J, with 2 bases in between. The germline V gene encodes CDR1 MDHEN and CDR2 SYDVKM. This CDR3 reads CASSVTDTQYF. In DNA, the CDR3 is TGTGCCAGCAGTGTCACAGATACGCAGTATTTT.

V usage is TRBV6-4 and J usage is TRBJ2-5; 8 bases line up with TRBD1. Germline assignment: CDR1 MRHNA and CDR2 SNTAGT. The J segment lost 5 bases and the V segment lost 2 bases, leaving 1 base of the junction unmatched. This CDR3 has 13 amino acids. The CDR3 loop is CASSDNRGETQYF. In DNA form, the CDR3 reads TGTGCCAGCAGTGACAACAGGGGGGAGACCCAGTACTTC.

The J gene is TRBJ2-5, the V gene TRBV11-2; 7 positions agree with TRBD1. Germline loops: CDR1 SGHAT, CDR2 FQNNGV. The junction had 8 bases not matched to a gene; V was cut back by 5 bases and J by 5 bases. CDR3 length: 14 residues. The CDR3 nucleotides are TGTGCCAGCAGCCGGACAGGTAGCCGGGAGACCCAGTACTTC. Translation gives CASSRTGSRETQYF.

The chain employs TRBV2 and TRBJ2-5; 7 bases match TRBD2. The CDR3 is 13 residues long. Germline trimming cut 3 bases from V and 9 bases from J; bases unmatched to any gene: 7. Germline loops: CDR1 SNHLY, CDR2 FYNNEI. DNA for the CDR3: TGTGCCAGCAGTGACACTAGCGTTGCGTCCCAGTACTTC. It yields the protein CASSDTSVASQYF.

The sample holds a few counts of this clone. The chain has TRBV10-3 and TRBJ2-2; no clear D. V lost 8 bases to trimming and J lost 3 bases, with 13 bases between them. The V gene's germline CDR1 is ENHRY and CDR2 SYGVKD. The CDR3 spans 14 residues. The CDR3, as DNA: TGTGCCATCCGACCCGACGGTGACACCGGGGAGCTGTTTTTT. Protein product: CAIRPDGDTGELFF.

This chain joins TRBV6-5 and TRBJ2-7; 10 bases fit TRBD2. Germline lookup yields CDR1 MNHEY and CDR2 SVGAGI. After removal of 7 bases from V and 3 bases from J, the junction contained 6 bases not matched to a gene. CDR3 length equals 14 residues. CDR3 in amino acids: CASKPGLANYEQYF. For the CDR3, the DNA is TGTGCCAGCAAACCGGGACTAGCGAACTACGAGCAGTACTTC.

This clone was picked up one time. This chain uses TRBV4-1 with TRBJ2-3; D could derive from TRBD1 or TRBD2 (5 bases each). The length of the CDR3 is 16 residues. Trimming took 4 bases from V and 0 from J, leaving 14 bases between them. Germline lookup yields CDR1 MGHRA and CDR2 YSYEKL. In DNA, the CDR3 is TGCGCCAGCAGCCTCCGGGACCAGGAAAGCACAGATACGCAGTATTTT. It is translated as CASSLRDQESTDTQYF.